The rows below give T cell receptor beta chains drawn from one sample of a study of T cell responses to AZD1222 COVID-19 vaccine. The repertoire was sequenced with immunoSEQ multiplex PCR; TCRdb's copy has only in-frame clones and lacks some. The sample records some 150,000 clones, 75% to 85% being singletons. The input for sequencing was peripheral blood, taken 28 days after the second dose of the MenACWY control vaccine. The receptors were sampled from an adult who received the MenACWY meningococcal vaccine as a control. The CDR3 runs from the conserved cysteine through the conserved F or W. D genes are given only for firm matches. Rows give clone size only sometimes, using once, few, many, or a class for an expanded clone.

>TRBJ2-7|NA|TRBV3-1/TRBV3-2|NA
CASSQEIGIAYEQYF
TGTGCCAGCAGCCAAGAGATTGGGATAGCCTACGAGCAGTACTTC
>TRBJ1-5|NA|TRBV19|TRBD1
CASSISDRGSLSNQPQHF
TGTGCCAGTAGTATCTCGGACAGGGGGTCTCTCAGCAATCAGCCCCAGCATTTT
>TRBJ1-5|NA|TRBV19|NA
CASSGGAEMNQPQHF
TGTGCCAGTAGTGGCGGGGCTGAGATGAATCAGCCCCAGCATTTT
>TRBJ1-2|once|TRBV6-5|NA
CASSPDSSYGYTF
TGTGCCAGCAGTCCGGACAGCTCCTATGGCTACACCTTC
>TRBJ1-4|NA|TRBV19|NA
CASHGLNEKLFF
TGTGCCAGTCACGGTTTAAACGAAAAACTGTTTTTT
>TRBJ1-1|NA|TRBV12-3/TRBV12-4|NA
CASSSGKNTEAFF
TGTGCCAGCAGTTCCGGGAAGAACACTGAAGCTTTCTTT
>TRBJ2-3|NA|TRBV5-1|NA
CASSWRTPGTAEDTQYF
TGCGCCAGCAGCTGGCGGACCCCCGGGACTGCTGAGGATACGCAGTATTTT
>TRBJ1-1|NA|TRBV28|NA
CASSSANTEAFF
TGTGCCAGCAGTTCCGCGAACACTGAAGCTTTCTTT
>TRBJ2-1|once|TRBV5-1|NA
CASSLVWGDNEQFF
TGCGCCAGCAGCTTGGTCTGGGGCGACAATGAGCAGTTCTTC
>TRBJ1-2|NA|TRBV2|NA
CASSPGAGSNYGYTF
TGTGCCAGCAGCCCAGGCGCAGGCAGTAACTATGGCTACACCTTC
>TRBJ2-7|NA|TRBV7-9|NA
CASSLEVNEQYF
TGTGCCAGCAGCTTAGAAGTAAACGAGCAGTACTTC
>TRBJ1-4|NA|TRBV10-1|NA
CASSERPDDESKGNEKLFF
TGCGCCAGCAGTGAGAGGCCGGATGATGAAAGCAAGGGTAATGAAAAACTGTTTTTT
>TRBJ1-1|NA|TRBV12-3/TRBV12-4|NA
CASSLMGRTEAFF
TGTGCCAGCAGTTTAATGGGGCGGACTGAAGCTTTCTTT
>TRBJ1-1|NA|TRBV5-1|NA
CASSLVTGTGEAFF
TGCGCCAGCAGCTTGGTCACAGGGACTGGCGAAGCTTTCTTT
>TRBJ1-2|NA|TRBV6-5|NA
CASSPRGYTF
TGTGCCAGCAGTCCCCGGGGCTACACCTTC
>TRBJ2-2|NA|TRBV19|NA
CASRQGGGGNTGELFF
TGTGCCAGTAGGCAGGGTGGTGGGGGAAACACCGGGGAGCTGTTTTTT
>TRBJ1-1|NA|TRBV7-2|TRBD1
CASSLGAGTGGWNTEAFF
TGTGCCAGCAGCTTAGGGGCCGGGACAGGGGGATGGAACACTGAAGCTTTCTTT
>TRBJ2-1|NA|TRBV9|NA
CASSSAHLNEQFF
TGTGCCAGCAGTAGCGCCCACCTCAATGAGCAGTTCTTC
>TRBJ2-5|few|TRBV5-1|NA
CASSSLPGKETQYF
TGCGCCAGCAGCTCCCTCCCGGGGAAAGAGACCCAGTACTTC
>TRBJ1-1|NA|TRBV6-4|NA
CASSDEGGTEAFF
TGTGCCAGCAGTGACGAGGGGGGCACTGAAGCTTTCTTT
>TRBJ1-3|NA|TRBV18|NA
CASSPTQSSGNTIYF
TGTGCCAGCTCACCGACGCAGAGCTCTGGAAACACCATATATTTT
>TRBJ2-5|NA|TRBV6-5|TRBD1
CASIPRGLRQETQYF
TGTGCCAGCATTCCCAGGGGGCTACGCCAAGAGACCCAGTACTTC
>TRBJ2-3|NA|TRBV7-2|NA
CASPTGDSLTDTQYF
TGTGCCAGCCCGACCGGGGACTCACTCACAGATACGCAGTATTTT
>TRBJ1-2|NA|TRBV9|NA
CASSAYQPKVGGRSYGYTF
TGTGCCAGCAGCGCATACCAACCCAAAGTCGGGGGCAGGAGCTATGGCTACACCTTC
>TRBJ2-1|NA|TRBV6-7|TRBD2
CASSPGGQSSYNEQFF
TGTGCCAGCAGTCCGGGAGGTCAAAGCTCCTACAATGAGCAGTTCTTC
>TRBJ2-1|NA|TRBV19|TRBD2
CASRRAAGGPYNEQFF
TGTGCCAGTAGGAGGGCAGCGGGAGGACCCTACAATGAGCAGTTCTTC
>TRBJ2-1|NA|TRBV5-4|TRBD2
CASSLLSGGLNEQFF
TGTGCCAGCAGCTTGTTGTCGGGGGGATTGAATGAGCAGTTCTTC
>TRBJ2-7|NA|TRBV9|TRBD1
CASSLGQGPGYEQYF
TGTGCCAGCAGCTTGGGACAGGGGCCGGGCTACGAGCAGTACTTC
>TRBJ2-1|NA|TRBV5-4|TRBD2
CASSPTAGDYNEQFF
TGTGCCAGCAGCCCAACAGCGGGAGACTACAATGAGCAGTTCTTC
>TRBJ2-7|NA|TRBV24-1|TRBD2
CATSDHPMGGRGYEQYF
TGTGCCACCAGTGATCACCCTATGGGGGGGAGAGGATACGAGCAGTACTTC
>TRBJ1-3|NA|TRBV5-5|NA
CASSPTLNTIYF
TGTGCCAGCAGCCCCACTCTTAACACCATATATTTT